This T cell receptor (beta chain) was profiled in a study of cytomegalovirus exposure and HLA in healthy donors. This CDR3 has 11 residues. The V end lost 8 bases, the J end lost 7 bases, and 8 bases lay between the germline ends. Germline V CDR1 and CDR2: LNHDA, SQIVND (reference sequence). This clone appeared a single time. The data were produced by immunoSEQ multiplex PCR, yet TCRdb's version contains in-frame clones alone and is incomplete. The table lists 55,000 to 65,000 clones, 95% of them singletons. The clonotype was recovered from a woman aged 18-29 years in good health and CMV-seropositive. The sample comprised PBMCs. The chain couples TRBV19 to TRBJ1-4; D is uncertain. CDR3 sequence (DNA): TGTGCCAGTGAAGGCGGTGAAAAACTGTTTTTT. Protein product: CASEGGEKLFF.